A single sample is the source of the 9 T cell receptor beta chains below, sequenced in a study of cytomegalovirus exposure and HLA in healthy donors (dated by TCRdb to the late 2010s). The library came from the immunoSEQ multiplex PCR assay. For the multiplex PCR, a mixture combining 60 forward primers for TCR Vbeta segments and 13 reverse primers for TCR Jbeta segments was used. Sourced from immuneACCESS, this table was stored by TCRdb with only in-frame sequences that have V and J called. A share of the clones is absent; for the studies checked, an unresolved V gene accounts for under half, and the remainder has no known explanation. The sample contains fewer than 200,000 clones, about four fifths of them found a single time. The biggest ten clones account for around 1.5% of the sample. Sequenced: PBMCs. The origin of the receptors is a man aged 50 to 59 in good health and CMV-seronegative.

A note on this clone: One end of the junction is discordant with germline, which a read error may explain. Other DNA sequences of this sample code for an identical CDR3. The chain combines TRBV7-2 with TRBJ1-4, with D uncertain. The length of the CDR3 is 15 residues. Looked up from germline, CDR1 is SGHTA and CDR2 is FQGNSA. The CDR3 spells CASSLASSTSTKLFF. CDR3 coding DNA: TGCGCCAGCAGCTTAGCTAGTTCCACTTCTACCAAACTGTTTTTT.

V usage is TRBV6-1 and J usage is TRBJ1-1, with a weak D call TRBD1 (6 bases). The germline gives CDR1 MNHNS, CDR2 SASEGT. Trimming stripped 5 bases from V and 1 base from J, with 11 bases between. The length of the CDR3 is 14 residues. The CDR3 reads CASSIRDTNTEAFF. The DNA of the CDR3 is TGTGCCAGCAGTATCCGGGACACGAACACTGAAGCTTTCTTT.

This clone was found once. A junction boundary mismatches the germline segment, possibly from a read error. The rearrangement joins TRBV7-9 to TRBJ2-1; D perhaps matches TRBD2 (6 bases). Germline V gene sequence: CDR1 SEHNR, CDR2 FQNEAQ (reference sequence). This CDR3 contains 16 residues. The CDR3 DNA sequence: TGTTCCAGCAGCTTAGCGATGGGGAGGCCCGGGGTTTGGCAGTTCTTC. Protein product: CSSSLAMGRPGVWQFF.

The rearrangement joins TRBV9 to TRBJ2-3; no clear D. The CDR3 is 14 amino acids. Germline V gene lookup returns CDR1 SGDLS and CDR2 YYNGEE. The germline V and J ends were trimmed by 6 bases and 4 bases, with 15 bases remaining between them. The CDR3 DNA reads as TGTGCCAGCACGGTCAGCTCCAGCGCAGATACGCAGTATTTT. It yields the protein CASTVSSSADTQYF.

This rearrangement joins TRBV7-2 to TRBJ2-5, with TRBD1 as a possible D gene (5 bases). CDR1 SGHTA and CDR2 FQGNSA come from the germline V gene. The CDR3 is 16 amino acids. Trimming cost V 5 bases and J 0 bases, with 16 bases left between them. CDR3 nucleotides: TGTGCCAGCAGCCCCAATCTGGCAGGGCACCAAGAGACCCAGTACTTC. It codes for CASSPNLAGHQETQYF.

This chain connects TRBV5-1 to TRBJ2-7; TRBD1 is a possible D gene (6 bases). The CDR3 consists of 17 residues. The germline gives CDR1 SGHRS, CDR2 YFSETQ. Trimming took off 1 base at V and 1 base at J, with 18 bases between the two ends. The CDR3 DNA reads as TGCGCCAGCAGCTTGCTCCCTACGAACAGGGATTCCTACGAGCAGTACTTC. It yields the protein CASSLLPTNRDSYEQYF.

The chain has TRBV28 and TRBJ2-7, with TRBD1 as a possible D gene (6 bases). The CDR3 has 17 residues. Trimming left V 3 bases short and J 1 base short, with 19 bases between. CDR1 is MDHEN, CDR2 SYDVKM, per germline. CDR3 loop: CASSFSPGANPSYEQYF. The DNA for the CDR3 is TGTGCCAGCAGTTTCTCCCCAGGGGCGAACCCTTCCTACGAGCAGTACTTC.

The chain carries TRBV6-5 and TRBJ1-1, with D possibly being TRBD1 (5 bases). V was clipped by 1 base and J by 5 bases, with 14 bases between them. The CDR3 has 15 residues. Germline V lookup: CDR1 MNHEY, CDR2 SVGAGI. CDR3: CASSYYPGGRTEAFF. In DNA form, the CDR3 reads TGTGCCAGCAGTTACTACCCGGGGGGGAGGACTGAAGCTTTCTTT.

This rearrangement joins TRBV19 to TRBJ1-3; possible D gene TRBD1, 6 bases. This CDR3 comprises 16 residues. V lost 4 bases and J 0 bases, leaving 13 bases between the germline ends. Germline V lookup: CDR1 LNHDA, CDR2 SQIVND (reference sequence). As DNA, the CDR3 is TGTGCCAGTAGTAGATCCGGGACAAGCTCTGGAAACACCATATATTTT. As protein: CASSRSGTSSGNTIYF.